This T cell receptor (beta chain) was obtained from a study of blood T cell repertoires in COVID-19. Study in general: Specimens from acute and convalescent COVID-19 originated in the United States, Italy and Spain.

In terms of age and location, participants ranged from about 18 to 100 years and lived in roughly 22 US areas. In assigning cohorts, the study relied on participant-reported clinical history. The study counted Cohort 3 donors as recovered given two negative PCRs, clearance, or symptom resolution. This CDR3 spans 15 amino acids. Germline-derived CDR1 and CDR2 are SNHLY and FYNNEI. The germline V and J ends were trimmed by 6 bases and 1 base, with 15 bases remaining between them. Repertoires were generated with immunoSEQ multiplex PCR, while TCRdb's copy carries only in-frame clones and drops some. The repertoire includes around 300,000 clones, 86% of them detected once, and under 3% sits in the top ten.

The sequencing input was PBMCs or T cells enriched from blood (not recorded which). This receptor was identified in a woman aged 18-29 years who had recovered from COVID-19. The chain links TRBV2 to TRBJ2-5; perhaps TRBD2 as D (5 bases). The CDR3 reads CASSRLLAGQETQYF. The CDR3 bases are TGTGCCAGCAGCAGATTATTGGCGGGCCAAGAGACCCAGTACTTC.